Presented here are 13 T cell receptor beta chains from one specimen sequenced in a study of blood T cell repertoires in COVID-19. Clones were sequenced by immunoSEQ multiplex PCR, and TCRdb holds only the in-frame ones, with some missing. The sample includes fewer than 300,000 clones, 90% seen only once; the top ten take roughly 1.1%. Sequenced sample: PBMCs or T cells enriched from blood (not recorded which). These TCRs come from a woman in her twenties or thirties who had recovered from COVID-19.

J is TRBJ2-2 and V is TRBV6-5; D is ambiguous. Trimming stripped 6 bases from V and 0 bases from J, with 11 bases between. CDR1 and CDR2 (germline): MNHEY, SVGAGI. This CDR3 region has 15 residues. The CDR3 region is CASRTTNSNTGELFF. CDR3 in DNA: TGTGCCAGCAGGACGACAAACTCGAACACCGGGGAGCTGTTTTTT.

The chain is built from TRBV19 and TRBJ2-7; 7 bases match TRBD2. The CDR3 has 14 amino acids. The V gene end was trimmed by 2 bases and the J gene end by 7 bases; junction bases not matched to a gene: 8. CDR1 and CDR2 (germline): LNHDA, SQIVND (reference sequence). In nucleotides, the CDR3 is TGTGCCAGTAGTATAAGGGCGGGAGTCGGAGAGCAGTACTTC. It yields the protein CASSIRAGVGEQYF.

Only one count was recorded for this clone. V usage is TRBV7-3 and J usage is TRBJ2-7, with 14 bases matching TRBD2. Unmatched junction bases numbered 10, after V lost 5 bases and J lost 7 bases. Looked up from germline, CDR1 is SGHTA and CDR2 is FQGTGA. CDR3 length equals 16 residues. This CDR3 is CASSLLRLAGGQEQYF. CDR3 bases: TGTGCCAGCAGCCTCCTCAGACTAGCGGGAGGGCAGGAGCAGTACTTC.

The genes are TRBV10-1 and TRBJ2-7; 9 nucleotides align to TRBD1. The CDR3 loop spans 14 amino acids. Germline lookup yields CDR1 WNHNN and CDR2 SYGVQD (reference sequence). The V gene end was trimmed by 6 bases and the J gene end by 5 bases; junction bases not matched to a gene: 8. The CDR3 loop reads CASSLGTGRDEQYF. CDR3 DNA: TGCGCCAGCAGCCTCGGGACAGGGCGGGACGAGCAGTACTTC.

This chain's CDR3 is CASSAAGRSTYEQYF. Here the CDR3 DNA reads TGTGCCAGTAGTGCGGCGGGGCGTTCGACCTACGAGCAGTACTTC. This rearrangement joins TRBV19 to TRBJ2-7, with D tentatively TRBD2 (6 bases). The CDR3 has 15 residues. Germline CDR1 LNHDA, CDR2 SQIVND (reference sequence). V was shortened by 5 bases and J by 2 bases, with 16 bases between the two germline ends.

The gene calls are TRBV4-1 and TRBJ1-2; TRBD1 agrees at 10 bases. Germline lookup yields CDR1 MGHRA and CDR2 YSYEKL. Germline trimming cut 0 bases from V and 1 base from J; bases unmatched to any gene: 11. The CDR3 consists of 19 residues. The CDR3 loop is CASSQDRAGQGTFNYGYTF. For the CDR3, the DNA is TGCGCCAGCAGCCAAGATAGGGCGGGACAGGGGACCTTTAACTATGGCTACACCTTC.

The CDR3 nucleotides read TGTGCCAGTAGTATACGGACAGGGGGCGTATCAGATACGCAGTATTTT. Its translation is CASSIRTGGVSDTQYF. V and J are TRBV19 and TRBJ2-3; 11 bases line up with TRBD1. CDR1 is LNHDA, CDR2 SQIVND, per germline (reference sequence). The length of the CDR3 is 16 residues. J was trimmed by 4 bases and V by 2 bases; bases with no gene match: 5.

V usage is TRBV11-3 and J usage is TRBJ2-7, with 9 bases aligning to TRBD1. Losses at the gene ends were 4 bases for V and 5 bases for J; bases not matched to a gene: 9. This CDR3 is 15 amino acids long. Germline assignment: CDR1 SGHNT and CDR2 YENEEA. CDR3 residues: CASSSPRDREDEQYF. The CDR3 region has the DNA TGTGCCAGCAGCTCCCCCCGGGACAGGGAGGACGAGCAGTACTTC. Full variable domain (outside the CDR3, taken from reference TRBV11-3 and TRBJ2-7): EAGVVQSPRYKIIEKKQPVAFWCNPISGHNTLYWYLQNLGQGPELLIRYENEEAVDDSQLPKDRFSAERLKGVDSTLKIQPAELGDSAVYLCASSSPRDREDEQYFGPGTRLTVT.

This chain links TRBV7-3 with TRBJ2-1; no definite D call. The V gene's germline CDR1 is SGHTA and CDR2 FQGTGA. Trimming shortened V by 0 bases and J by 5 bases, and 8 bases separated the two germline ends. The CDR3 runs to 14 residues. The CDR3 nucleotides are TGTGCCAGCAGCTTAACGCAGGTCCACAATGAGCAGTTCTTC. This sequence encodes CASSLTQVHNEQFF.

The chain uses TRBV7-3 and TRBJ1-1; D is ambiguous. From germline, CDR1 is SGHTA and CDR2 FQGTGA. The ends were cut back, 5 bases at V and 5 bases at J, with 12 bases in the middle. This CDR3 is built from 13 residues. The CDR3 nucleotides read TGTGCCAGCAGCACTTATCGAGGGACTGAAGCTTTCTTT. Translation: CASSTYRGTEAFF.

The chain employs TRBV6-2 or TRBV6-3 and TRBJ1-6, with a possible D match to TRBD1 (6 bases). Trimming cost V 5 bases and J 8 bases, with 13 bases left between them. The CDR3 runs to 14 residues. Germline CDR1 and CDR2: MNHEY and SVGEGT. CDR3 region: CASSERTVDSPLHF. CDR3 nucleotides: TGTGCCAGCAGTGAGCGGACAGTGGATTCACCCCTCCACTTT.

This rearrangement joins TRBV29-1 to TRBJ1-5; D is ambiguous. V was shortened by 4 bases and J by 2 bases, with 6 bases between the two germline ends. Germline V gene sequence: CDR1 SQVTM, CDR2 ANQGSEA. The CDR3 covers 12 residues. The DNA of the CDR3 is TGCAGCGTTGGTGGAGGCAATCAGCCCCAGCATTTT. Translation gives CSVGGGNQPQHF.

The table lists this clone with a count of one. The V and J genes are TRBV4-3 and TRBJ2-3; 9 bases are a match to TRBD1. The germline V gene encodes CDR1 LGHNA and CDR2 YSLEER. This CDR3 has 15 amino acids. Trimming took 4 bases from V and 3 from J; bases not matched to a gene: 5. CDR3 loop: CASSPGTGTTDTQYF. For the CDR3, the DNA is TGCGCCAGCAGCCCAGGGACAGGGACGACAGATACGCAGTATTTT.